This T cell receptor (beta chain) was captured by sequencing in a study of blood T cell repertoires in COVID-19. On the study more broadly: From T cells, B-cell-depleted T cells, or PBMCs came the material, which was cDNA or gDNA.

The CDR3 length is 14 residues. Trimming took 5 bases from V and 6 from J, leaving 16 bases between them. Germline-derived CDR1 and CDR2 are SNHLY and FYNNEI. Sequenced by immunoSEQ multiplex PCR; TCRdb stores in-frame clones only, minus some. Here the sample spans fewer than 350,000 clones, 85% being singletons. The chain links TRBV2 to TRBJ1-1, with D unresolved. The sequencing input was PBMCs or T cells enriched from blood (not recorded which). The receptor comes from a woman between 45 and 65 years old who had recovered from COVID-19. This CDR3 reads CASSPWRSDPEAFF. The CDR3 nucleotides read TGTGCCAGCAGTCCCTGGAGGTCGGACCCTGAAGCTTTCTTT.